Sequencing of this T cell receptor (beta chain) was carried out in a study of blood T cell repertoires in COVID-19. Study-level background: T cells, B-cell-depleted T cells, or PBMCs provided the cDNA or gDNA that served as material.

Patients of the Seattle cohort, enrolled during active infection, were followed longitudinally. The CDR3 loop spans 15 amino acids. Germline CDR1 SGHTA, CDR2 FQGNSA. Trimming removed 5 bases from V and 8 bases from J; junction bases left unmatched: 8. Methods used by the authors: By means of reference gene primer amplification, nucleated cell counts were estimated. Assay: immunoSEQ multiplex PCR; the TCRdb copy retains only in-frame clones and omits some. The DNA gave D and trimming, while V, J and clone size come from that table. Here the sample spans around 470,000 clones, approximately 89% being singletons.

This clonotype was sampled from a man aged 18-30 years with COVID-19, enrolled during active disease. The chain employs TRBV7-2 and TRBJ2-1, with 11 bases aligning to TRBD2. The sample consisted of peripheral blood. The CDR3, as DNA: TGTGCCAGCAGCCAAACTAGCGGGAGAATATATGAGCAGTTCTTC. Protein sequence: CASSQTSGRIYEQFF.